This TCR beta chain appears in the sequencing data of a study of T cells in Graves' hyperthyroidism and ophthalmopathy. General study results and limits: Most clonotypes expanded in the thyroid (above 0.001) were also present in blood.

Template material for amplifying TCR beta CDR3 regions consisted of RNA transcripts. HTBI primers were the set used in a first-round RT-PCR of the TCR CDR3. MiXCR, run by TCRdb on the multiplex PCR reads, gives a single entry per CDR3 protein. The repertoire includes around 100,000 distinct CDR3 sequences, less than 55% of them detected once, and under 30% sits in the top ten. The CDR3 totals 16 residues. Germline CDR1 and CDR2: SNHLY and FYNNEI. V gave up 7 bases and J gave up 4 bases; unmatched junction bases: 6. Graves' hyperthyroidism showing no ophthalmopathy progression within 18 months was considered stable. Disease duration under 2 months; hyperthyroidism patients were aged 18 to 65. Worth noting for this clonotype: Its antigen is not known.

The J gene is TRBJ2-5, the V gene TRBV2, with 16 bases fitting TRBD2. The receptor was derived from a man aged 40-50 years with Graves' hyperthyroidism. Sequences were obtained from blood. The CDR3 reads CASIGTSGGVRETQYF. The CDR3 DNA reads as TGTGCCAGCATCGGGACTAGCGGGGGGGTCCGAGAGACCCAGTACTTC.